This entry lists 27 T cell receptor beta chains sequenced from one sample in a study of Graves' ophthalmopathy and Graves' hyperthyroidism. The study amplified TCR beta CDR3 regions using RNA transcripts. The workflow started with a first-round RT-PCR run with HTBI primers and then moved on to a second-round multiplex PCR. TCRdb fed the multiplex PCR reads into MiXCR, producing one record per CDR3 protein. The repertoire holds roughly 380,000 distinct CDR3 sequences, with 15% as singletons. Specimen: peripheral blood. All receptors come from a woman younger than 30 with stable Graves' hyperthyroidism.

This clonotype was observed a handful of times. This chain links TRBV20-1 with TRBJ2-5; D gene ambiguous. The CDR3 loop spans 11 amino acids. With 3 bases removed from V and 1 base from J, the gap between germline ends came to 3 bases. CDR1 and CDR2 (germline): DFQATT, SNEGSKA (reference sequence). The CDR3 nucleotides read TGCAGTGCTAGGACCCAAGAGACCCAGTACTTC. It encodes CSARTQETQYF.

This clonotype was observed at least ten times. The chain is built from TRBV12-3 or TRBV12-4 and TRBJ1-1; D is undetermined. Trimming stripped 6 bases from V and 3 bases from J, with 14 bases between. This CDR3 is built from 14 residues. The CDR3 region is CASSPGRRDTEAFF. The CDR3 DNA reads TGTGCCAGCAGCCCTGGGAGGAGGGACACTGAAGCTTTCTTT.

V is TRBV19 and J is TRBJ1-6; D possibly corresponds to TRBD1 (5 bases). The ends were cut back, 5 bases at V and 5 bases at J, with 7 bases in the middle. There are 13 residues in the CDR3. CDR1 is LNHDA, CDR2 SQIVND, per germline (reference sequence). As DNA, the CDR3 is TGTGCCAGTAGTCAGACAGATAATTCACCCCTCCACTTT. This codes for CASSQTDNSPLHF.

This clonotype was counted at least ten times. A clone one base away is much larger, so this may be a read error. This rearrangement joins TRBV6-1 to TRBJ1-4; the D gene is possibly TRBD1 (6 bases). The CDR3 loop spans 14 amino acids. Germline CDR1 is MNHNS and CDR2 is SASEGT. The CDR3 DNA reads TGTGCCAGCAGTAGCCGGGACATAAATGAAGAACTGTTTTTT. Its translation: CASSSRDINEELFF.

This clonotype showed up just a few times. The CDR3 DNA is TGCGCCAGCAGCTCGTTGACAGGGGAGGACGAGCAGTACTTC. Amino acid sequence: CASSSLTGEDEQYF. This chain uses TRBV5-1 with TRBJ2-7, with 8 positions matching TRBD1. The CDR3 is 14 amino acids. CDR1 is SGHRS, CDR2 YFSETQ, per germline. V was clipped by 3 bases and J by 5 bases; unmatched bases: 7.

This clonotype was counted only a few times. A clone one base away is much larger, so this may be a read error. This chain links TRBV6-2 or TRBV6-3 with TRBJ1-1, with 10 bases matching TRBD1. The CDR3 length is 17 residues. Looked up from germline, CDR1 is MNHEY and CDR2 is SVGEGT. In DNA form, the CDR3 reads TGTGCCAGCGGTTACGCCACCGGGACAGGGGAAGGCACTGAAGTTTTCTTT. Its protein is CASGYATGTGEGTEVFF.

This clonotype was observed many times. The chain employs TRBV15 and TRBJ2-7; 7 nucleotides align to TRBD2. Germline values: CDR1 LNHNV, CDR2 YYDKDF (reference sequence). The CDR3 has 15 amino acids. After removal of 0 bases from V and 0 bases from J, the junction contained 2 bases not matched to a gene. CDR3 bases: TGTGCCACCAGCAGAGATCCGGGAGGCTCCTACGAGCAGTACTTC. Amino acids: CATSRDPGGSYEQYF.

This clonotype came up many times. A much more abundant neighbour one base away suggests this may be a read error. The chain links TRBV18 to TRBJ2-5; unclear D gene. This CDR3 comprises 12 residues. Deletions cut 8 bases from V and 4 bases from J, with 11 bases between. Per the germline V gene, CDR1 is KGHSH and CDR2 is LQKENI. In nucleotides, the CDR3 is TGTGCCAGCAGCCCAGCAGGAGAGACCCAGTACTTC. Amino acid sequence: CASSPAGETQYF.

Ten or more counts support this clonotype. The gene calls are TRBV11-2 and TRBJ1-2; D might be TRBD1 (6 bases). Germline CDR1 reads SGHAT; CDR2 reads FQNNGV. The CDR3 contains 14 residues. V shed 2 bases and J shed 7 bases, with 14 bases lying between them. The CDR3: CASSLRDMGVGYTF. The CDR3 nucleotides are TGTGCCAGCAGCTTAAGGGACATGGGAGTTGGCTACACCTTC.

This clonotype has a count of ten or more. The genes are TRBV6-5 and TRBJ1-2; D is ambiguous. Per germline, CDR1 MNHEY and CDR2 SVGAGI. The CDR3 runs 16 residues. V was pared by 0 bases and J by 4 bases, with 15 bases between. The CDR3 DNA reads TGTGCCAGCAGTTACTCCCATCGACGGGTTGCCTATGGCTACACCTTC. Translating it yields CASSYSHRRVAYGYTF.

This clonotype was counted many times. The chain couples TRBV6-5 to TRBJ1-5; D possibly corresponds to TRBD1 (5 bases). Deletions cut 3 bases from V and 5 bases from J, with 11 bases between. The CDR3 consists of 14 residues. Germline values: CDR1 MNHEY, CDR2 SVGAGI. The CDR3 DNA follows: TGTGCCAGCAGTTATTCGGGGCCCGATCAGCCCCAGCATTTT. Protein product: CASSYSGPDQPQHF.

Ten or more counts support this clonotype. The CDR3 is CSAERTGTYEQYF. The CDR3 DNA reads TGCAGTGCAGAACGGACGGGCACCTACGAGCAGTACTTC. The chain recombines TRBV20-1 with TRBJ2-7; D not resolved. CDR3 length: 13 residues. The V gene's germline CDR1 is DFQATT and CDR2 SNEGSKA (reference sequence). V was shortened by 6 bases and J by 2 bases, with 14 bases between the two germline ends.

The CDR3, as DNA: TGTGCCAGCACCCCAGACAGTTATGGCTACACCTTC. Protein: CASTPDSYGYTF. The chain uses TRBV6-1 and TRBJ1-2, with a weak D call TRBD1 (5 bases). Trimming pared 7 bases from V and 5 bases from J, leaving 11 bases between. From germline, CDR1 is MNHNS and CDR2 SASEGT. This CDR3 has 12 residues.

At least ten counts were recorded for this clonotype. The V and J genes are TRBV12-3 or TRBV12-4 and TRBJ1-5, with D perhaps TRBD1 (6 bases). Trimming stripped 5 bases from V and 0 bases from J, with 20 bases between. The CDR3 sequence is 18 residues long. The CDR3 region has the DNA TGTGCCAGCAGTCAGCTCATACAGACAGGTTATAGCAATCAGCCCCAGCATTTT. It is translated as CASSQLIQTGYSNQPQHF.

This clonotype was recorded at least ten times. The genes are TRBV6-1 and TRBJ2-5; D ambiguous. CDR1 and CDR2 from the germline V gene are MNHNS and SASEGT. Trimming pared 2 bases from V and 3 bases from J, leaving 13 bases between. This CDR3 is 15 amino acids long. CDR3 DNA sequence: TGTGCCAGCAGTGAAAGCAGCCGAGCCGAAGAGACCCAGTACTTC. Translation gives CASSESSRAEETQYF.

V is TRBV4-1 and J is TRBJ1-5; D gene uncertain. Trimming shortened V by 0 bases and J by 1 base, and 10 bases separated the two germline ends. Germline V lookup: CDR1 MGHRA, CDR2 YSYEKL. The CDR3 is 16 residues long. CDR3 sequence (DNA): TGCGCCAGCAGCCAAGAGCCCGGATGGAGCAATCAGCCCCAGCATTTT. This gives the protein CASSQEPGWSNQPQHF.

This clonotype was recorded many times. CDR3: CASRQGGAQTEAFF. In nucleotides, the CDR3 is TGTGCCAGCCGGCAAGGGGGTGCTCAGACTGAAGCTTTCTTT. The rearrangement uses TRBV28 and TRBJ1-1; tentative D call: TRBD1 (6 bases). This CDR3 has 14 residues. CDR1 is MDHEN, CDR2 SYDVKM, per germline. Trimming pared 8 bases from V and 5 bases from J, leaving 18 bases between.

The table lists this clonotype with many counts. The chain's CDR3 is CASSRGLMNTEAFF. The CDR3 DNA sequence: TGTGCCAGCAGCCGGGGATTGATGAACACTGAAGCTTTCTTT. V gene TRBV7-2 combines with J gene TRBJ1-1; D gene unclear. V was shortened by 5 bases and J by 0 bases, with 10 bases between the two germline ends. Germline CDR1 reads SGHTA; CDR2 reads FQGNSA. The CDR3 spans 14 residues. Full variable domain (outside the CDR3, taken from reference TRBV7-2 and TRBJ1-1): GAGVSQSPSNKVTEKGKDVELRCDPISGHTALYWYRQSLGQGLEFLIYFQGNSAPDKSGLPSDRFSAERTGGSVSTLTIQRTQQEDSAVYLCASSRGLMNTEAFFGQGTRLTVV.

This clonotype was seen repeatedly, ten times or more. The J gene is TRBJ1-1, the V gene TRBV19; 10 bases map to TRBD1. The length of the CDR3 is 15 residues. Germline lookup yields CDR1 LNHDA and CDR2 SQIVND (reference sequence). V lost 8 bases to trimming and J lost 0 bases; unmatched junction nucleotides: 6. The CDR3 spells CASWDRGLLNTEAFF. The CDR3 coding sequence is TGTGCCAGTTGGGACAGGGGACTCCTGAACACTGAAGCTTTCTTT. Variable domain in full (rest from reference TRBV19 and TRBJ1-1): DGGITQSPKYLFRKEGQNVTLSCEQNLNHDAMYWYRQDPGQGLRLIYYSQIVNDFQKGDIAEGYSVSREKKESFPLTVTSAQKNPTAFYLCASWDRGLLNTEAFFGQGTRLTVV.

This clonotype was seen ten or more times. The rearrangement links TRBV19 to TRBJ1-5; D call uncertain. Trimming removed 4 bases at V and 0 bases at J, with 7 bases between. CDR1 and CDR2 from the germline V gene are LNHDA and SQIVND (reference sequence). This CDR3 has 14 amino acids. The CDR3 bases are TGTGCCAGTAGTAACCTTAATAGCAATCAGCCCCAGCATTTT. Amino acids: CASSNLNSNQPQHF.

This clonotype was seen ten or more times. V gene TRBV7-3 combines with J gene TRBJ2-7; TRBD1 matches 8 bases. There are 15 residues in the CDR3. With 5 bases clipped from V and 7 bases from J, the junction kept 13 bases outside the gene matches. Germline values: CDR1 SGHTA, CDR2 FQGTGA. CDR3: CASSRSGQGAQEQYF. The CDR3 DNA reads as TGTGCCAGCAGCCGGTCGGGGCAGGGGGCGCAAGAGCAGTACTTC.

This clonotype was observed at least ten times. V is TRBV11-3 and J is TRBJ1-1, with D hard to call. V gave up 5 bases and J gave up 0 bases, with 10 bases separating them. Germline CDR1 reads SGHNT; CDR2 reads YENEEA. This CDR3 comprises 14 residues. CDR3 amino acids: CASSLITMNTEAFF. The CDR3 DNA reads as TGTGCCAGCAGCCTAATCACGATGAACACTGAAGCTTTCTTT. Based on the CDR3 plus reference TRBV11-3 and TRBJ1-1, the full variable domain is EAGVVQSPRYKIIEKKQPVAFWCNPISGHNTLYWYLQNLGQGPELLIRYENEEAVDDSQLPKDRFSAERLKGVDSTLKIQPAELGDSAVYLCASSLITMNTEAFFGQGTRLTVV.

This clonotype appeared many times. The rearrangement joins TRBV28 to TRBJ1-2; D is unclear. This CDR3 has 15 amino acids. The V gene lost 4 bases and the J gene lost 5 bases, with 17 bases spanning the gap. Germline lookup yields CDR1 MDHEN and CDR2 SYDVKM. The CDR3 reads CASSSNRGRTYGYTF. The CDR3 coding sequence is TGTGCCAGCAGTTCCAACCGCGGACGGACTTATGGCTACACCTTC.

This clonotype was seen a handful of times. The chain carries TRBV19 and TRBJ1-6; 8 bases agree with TRBD1. This CDR3 spans 18 amino acids. The junction had 14 bases not matched to a gene; V was cut back by 3 bases and J by 7 bases. Germline loops: CDR1 LNHDA, CDR2 SQIVND (reference sequence). The CDR3 sequence: CASSITGGPGVRNSPLHF. CDR3 nucleotides: TGTGCCAGTAGTATTACAGGGGGGCCGGGGGTAAGAAATTCACCCCTCCACTTT.

This clonotype was detected ten times or more. This rearrangement joins TRBV20-1 to TRBJ2-5; TRBD2 matches at 8 bases. Trimming cost V 5 bases and J 4 bases; bases outside gene matches: 6. From germline, CDR1 is DFQATT and CDR2 SNEGSKA (reference sequence). The CDR3 contains 13 residues. The CDR3 region is CSAVSGGRETQYF. For the CDR3, the DNA is TGCAGTGCTGTCTCGGGGGGGCGAGAGACCCAGTACTTC.

This clonotype was recorded many times. The chain carries TRBV12-3 or TRBV12-4 and TRBJ1-5; 9 nucleotides agree with TRBD1. This CDR3 contains 16 residues. After removal of 4 bases from V and 4 bases from J, the junction contained 8 bases not matched to a gene. This CDR3 reads CASSSGTGKGNQPQHF. The CDR3 bases are TGTGCCAGCAGTTCAGGGACAGGGAAGGGAAATCAGCCCCAGCATTTT.

This clonotype has a count of ten or more. V gene TRBV27 combines with J gene TRBJ1-1; D ambiguous. V was trimmed by 1 base and J by 4 bases, leaving 7 bases between them. The germline V gene encodes CDR1 MNHEY and CDR2 SMNVEV (reference sequence). The CDR3 is made up of 13 amino acids. The DNA for the CDR3 is TGTGCCAGCAGTTTATTAGAGGCCACTGAAGCTTTCTTT. It codes for CASSLLEATEAFF.